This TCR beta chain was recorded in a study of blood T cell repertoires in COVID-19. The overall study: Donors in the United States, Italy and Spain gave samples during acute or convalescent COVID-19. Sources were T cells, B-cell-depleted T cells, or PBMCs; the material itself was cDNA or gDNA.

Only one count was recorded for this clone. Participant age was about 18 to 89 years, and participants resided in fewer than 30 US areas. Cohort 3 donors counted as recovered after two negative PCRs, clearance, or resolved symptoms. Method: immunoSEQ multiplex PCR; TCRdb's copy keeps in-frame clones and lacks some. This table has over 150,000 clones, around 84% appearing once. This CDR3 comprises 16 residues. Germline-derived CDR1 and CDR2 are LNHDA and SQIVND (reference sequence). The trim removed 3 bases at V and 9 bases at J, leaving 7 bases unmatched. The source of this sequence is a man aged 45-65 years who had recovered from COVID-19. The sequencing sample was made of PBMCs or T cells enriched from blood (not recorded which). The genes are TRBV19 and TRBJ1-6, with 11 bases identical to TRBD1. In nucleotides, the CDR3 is TGTGCCAGTAGTATGTCCGGGACAGGGGGGTTTTCACCCCTCCACTTT. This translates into CASSMSGTGGFSPLHF.